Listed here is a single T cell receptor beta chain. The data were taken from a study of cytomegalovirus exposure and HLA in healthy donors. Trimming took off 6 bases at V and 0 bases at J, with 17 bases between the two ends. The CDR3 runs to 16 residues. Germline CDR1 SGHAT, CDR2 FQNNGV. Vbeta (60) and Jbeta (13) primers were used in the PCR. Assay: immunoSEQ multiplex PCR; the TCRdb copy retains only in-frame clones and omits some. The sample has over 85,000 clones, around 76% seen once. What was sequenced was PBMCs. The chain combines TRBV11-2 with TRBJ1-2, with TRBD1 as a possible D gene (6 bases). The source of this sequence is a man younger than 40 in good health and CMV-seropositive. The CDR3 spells CASRGIRDKANYGYTF. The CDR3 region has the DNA TGTGCCAGCAGGGGAATTAGGGACAAAGCTAACTATGGCTACACCTTC.